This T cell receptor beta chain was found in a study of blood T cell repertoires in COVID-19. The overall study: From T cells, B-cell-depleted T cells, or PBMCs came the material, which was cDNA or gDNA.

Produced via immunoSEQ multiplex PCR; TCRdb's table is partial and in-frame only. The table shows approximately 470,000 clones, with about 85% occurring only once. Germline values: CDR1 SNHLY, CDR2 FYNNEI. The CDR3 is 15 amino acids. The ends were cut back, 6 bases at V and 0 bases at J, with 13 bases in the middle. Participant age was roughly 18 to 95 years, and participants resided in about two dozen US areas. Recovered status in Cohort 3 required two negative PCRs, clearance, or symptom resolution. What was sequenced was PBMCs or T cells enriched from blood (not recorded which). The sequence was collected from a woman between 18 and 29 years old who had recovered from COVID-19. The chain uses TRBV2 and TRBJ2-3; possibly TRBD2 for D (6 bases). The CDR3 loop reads CASSVRTISTDTQYF. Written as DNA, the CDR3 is TGTGCCAGCAGCGTACGGACTATTAGCACAGATACGCAGTATTTT.